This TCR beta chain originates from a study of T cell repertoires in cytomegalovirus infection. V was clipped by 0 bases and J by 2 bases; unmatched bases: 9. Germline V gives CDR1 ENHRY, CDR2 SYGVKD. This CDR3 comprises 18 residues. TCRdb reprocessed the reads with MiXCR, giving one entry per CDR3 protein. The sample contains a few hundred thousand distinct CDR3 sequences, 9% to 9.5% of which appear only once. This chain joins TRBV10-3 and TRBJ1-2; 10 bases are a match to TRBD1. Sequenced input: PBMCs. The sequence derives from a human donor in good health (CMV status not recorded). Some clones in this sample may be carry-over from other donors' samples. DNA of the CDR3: TGTGCCATCAGTGAGTCGAGCCCGGGACAGGGGAAGAACTATGGCTACACCTTC. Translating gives CAISESSPGQGKNYGYTF.